Listed below are T cell receptor beta chains from one sample, sequenced in a study of early T cells in non-severe SARS-CoV-2 infection. MiXCR was run by TCRdb on the 5' RACE reads, yielding one entry per CDR3 protein. The sample yields over 95,000 distinct CDR3 sequences, roughly 15% seen once. The material sequenced was whole blood. Every receptor here comes from an adult who was a healthcare worker with PCR-confirmed SARS-CoV-2 infection or an uninfected control (not recorded which). Both conserved end residues are part of each CDR3.

v_call: TRBV29-1; cdr3_aa: CSVLKGLLPDTGELFF
v_call: TRBV25-1; cdr3_aa: CASRVAGGSGNTIYF
v_call: TRBV18; cdr3_aa: CASQGTVSGNTIYF
v_call: TRBV27; cdr3_aa: CASSLWNSPLHF
v_call: TRBV20-1; cdr3_aa: CSARAPDSGTGELFF
v_call: TRBV30; cdr3_aa: CAWSAGLEAFF
v_call: TRBV5-1; cdr3_aa: CASSFRRNTGETQYF
v_call: TRBV28; cdr3_aa: CASSLRGFEDSPLHF
v_call: TRBV29-1; cdr3_aa: CSGDRGRGDTEAFF
v_call: TRBV10-2; cdr3_aa: CASSESPGGRQFF
v_call: TRBV19; cdr3_aa: CASSWAGANYGYTF
v_call: TRBV28; cdr3_aa: CASTPQGSATEAFF
v_call: TRBV6-5; cdr3_aa: CASSYRQGLNEQYF
v_call: TRBV24-1; cdr3_aa: CATGPGNTGELFF
v_call: TRBV29-1; cdr3_aa: CSVDPGLNEQFF
v_call: TRBV7-8; cdr3_aa: CASSQGDFSYNEQFF
v_call: TRBV7-2; cdr3_aa: CASSLSIAKNIQYF
v_call: TRBV6-1; cdr3_aa: CASSEYPGGEQYF
v_call: TRBV4-3; cdr3_aa: CASSQGQGFDNSPLHF
v_call: TRBV20-1; cdr3_aa: CSAFGQGHYGYTF
v_call: TRBV20-1; cdr3_aa: CSASGTSSLYEQFF
v_call: TRBV24-1; cdr3_aa: CATSDSTGSYEQYF
v_call: TRBV6-5; cdr3_aa: CASRQDGSYGYTF
v_call: TRBV6-4; cdr3_aa: CARLAVYNEQFF